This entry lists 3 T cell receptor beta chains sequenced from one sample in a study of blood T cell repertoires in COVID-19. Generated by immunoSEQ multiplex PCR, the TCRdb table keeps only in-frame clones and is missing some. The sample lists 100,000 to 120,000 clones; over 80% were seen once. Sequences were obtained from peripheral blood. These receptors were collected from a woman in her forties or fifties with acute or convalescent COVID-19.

This CDR3 reads CASSPGHLSSGANVLTF. As DNA, the CDR3 is TGTGCCAGCAGTCCTGGCCATCTGTCCTCTGGGGCCAACGTCCTGACTTTC. The chain links TRBV3-1 (or the pseudogene TRBV3-2) to TRBJ2-6, with unresolved D. Trimming removed 6 bases from V and 0 bases from J, with 15 bases in between. Germline V CDR1 and CDR2: LGHDT, YNNKEL (reference sequence). The CDR3 sequence is 17 residues long.

The CDR3 nucleotides read TGTGCCAGTGGGATAAGCGGGAGCACAGATACGCAGTATTTT. Residues: CASGISGSTDTQYF. This sequence joins TRBV19 and TRBJ2-3; D may be TRBD2 (6 bases). Germline assignment: CDR1 LNHDA and CDR2 SQIVND (reference sequence). This CDR3 has 14 residues. V lost 8 bases and J lost 0, with 12 bases in between.

CDR3 sequence (DNA): TGTGCCATCAGCAGTAGGGGTTCAGAGACCCAGTACTTC. It encodes CAISSRGSETQYF. The rearrangement joins TRBV10-3 to TRBJ2-5; D perhaps matches TRBD1 (5 bases). Trimming removed 6 bases at V and 4 bases at J, with 12 bases between. Germline CDR1 ENHRY, CDR2 SYGVKD. CDR3 length: 13 amino acids.